Shown below are 15 T cell receptor beta chains from a single sample sequenced in a study of blood T cell repertoires in COVID-19. Clones were sequenced by immunoSEQ multiplex PCR, and TCRdb holds only the in-frame ones, with some missing. This table holds some 150,000 clones, approximately 90% found once. Sequenced input: peripheral blood. Receptor source: a man aged 55 to 69 with active or convalescent COVID-19.

This clone was seen only once. The rearrangement uses TRBV9 and TRBJ2-2; TRBD2 agrees at 9 bases. Germline V gives CDR1 SGDLS, CDR2 YYNGEE. The V segment lost 4 bases and the J segment 6 bases; nucleotides outside the gene matches: 13. The CDR3 runs 17 residues. CDR3 region: CASSPPFLAGAAGELFF. DNA for the CDR3: TGTGCCAGCAGCCCGCCTTTTTTAGCGGGAGCGGCCGGGGAGCTGTTTTTT. The full variable domain, its missing parts supplied by reference TRBV9 and TRBJ2-2, is DSGVTQTPKHLITATGQRVTLRCSPRSGDLSVYWYQQSLDQGLQFLIQYYNGEERAKGNILERFSAQQFPDLHSELNLSSLELGDSALYFCASSPPFLAGAAGELFFGEGSRLTVL.

This sequence joins TRBV6-5 and TRBJ2-3, with 9 bases identical to TRBD2. V dropped 5 bases and J dropped 4; count of bases not matched to a gene: 7. CDR3 length: 15 amino acids. Germline assignment: CDR1 MNHEY and CDR2 SVGAGI. The CDR3 DNA follows: TGTGCCAGCAGTACCGGGACTAGCCTCCCAGATACGCAGTATTTT. This sequence encodes CASSTGTSLPDTQYF.

V and J are TRBV6-6 and TRBJ1-2, with 8 nucleotides matching TRBD1. This CDR3 is built from 13 residues. V gave up 8 bases and J gave up 5 bases; unmatched junction bases: 7. Germline CDR1 and CDR2: MNHNY and SVGAGI (reference sequence). The CDR3 bases are TGTGCCAGCGGCAGGGGGCCAAATTATGGCTACACCTTC. This codes for CASGRGPNYGYTF.

The chain has TRBV24-1 and TRBJ1-2; 8 nucleotides line up with TRBD1. The V and J ends lost 0 bases and 8 bases, in that order; junction bases with no gene match: 4. This CDR3 contains 14 residues. Per the germline V gene, CDR1 is KGHDR and CDR2 is SFDVKD. CDR3 amino acids: CATSDLRQGFGYTF. The CDR3 DNA is TGTGCCACCAGTGATTTGCGACAGGGGTTCGGCTACACCTTC.

V gene TRBV6-5 combines with J gene TRBJ1-4, with D maybe TRBD1 (5 bases). Trimming left V 0 bases short and J 6 bases short, with 14 bases between. Germline loops: CDR1 MNHEY, CDR2 SVGAGI. This CDR3 region has 16 residues. The CDR3 coding sequence is TGTGCCAGCAGTTACTCTTTTCAAACAGGCCATGAAAAACTGTTTTTT. This codes for CASSYSFQTGHEKLFF.

The chain uses TRBV27 and TRBJ2-3; 9 positions match TRBD2. Germline V CDR1 and CDR2: MNHEY, SMNVEV (reference sequence). The V gene end was trimmed by 5 bases and the J gene end by 2 bases; junction bases not matched to a gene: 8. This CDR3 comprises 16 residues. The CDR3 DNA reads TGTGCCAGCAGTGCTGGCGGGGGGGTACTCACAGATACGCAGTATTTT. Protein: CASSAGGGVLTDTQYF.

This chain uses TRBV7-6 with TRBJ1-1; a possible D gene is TRBD1 (5 bases). The CDR3 runs 14 residues. Germline loops: CDR1 SGHVS, CDR2 FNYEAQ. The V end lost 5 bases, the J end lost 11 bases, and 21 bases lay between the germline ends. The DNA for the CDR3 is TGTGCCAGCAGCCCCTCCCGACAGACGGGGAGGGCTTTCTTT. Translation gives CASSPSRQTGRAFF. The full variable domain, in which reference TRBV7-6 and TRBJ1-1 provide the parts outside the CDR3, is GAGVSQSPRYKVTKRGQDVALRCDPISGHVSLYWYRQALGQGPEFLTYFNYEAQQDKSGLPNDRFSAERPEGSISTLTIQRTEQRDSAMYRCASSPSRQTGRAFFGQGTRLTVV.

The chain couples TRBV11-2 to TRBJ2-3; TRBD1 aligns across 7 bases. Germline V gene sequence: CDR1 SGHAT, CDR2 FQNNGV. There are 15 residues in the CDR3. The junction had 6 bases not matched to a gene; V was cut back by 1 base and J by 5 bases. The CDR3 bases are TGTGCCAGCAGCTTAGGATCGGCAGGGGGAGATACGCAGTATTTT. This translates into CASSLGSAGGDTQYF.

A note on this clone: Other DNA sequences in the sample encode the same CDR3. This rearrangement joins TRBV6-5 to TRBJ1-2, with 11 bases fitting TRBD1. This CDR3 is built from 13 residues. With 5 bases clipped from V and 8 bases from J, the junction kept 4 bases outside the gene matches. Germline V lookup: CDR1 MNHEY, CDR2 SVGAGI. The CDR3 protein is CASSRTGGAGYTF. In nucleotides, the CDR3 is TGTGCCAGCAGTAGGACAGGGGGCGCAGGCTACACCTTC.

The chain has TRBV7-3 and TRBJ1-1; D gene uncertain. V was clipped by 3 bases and J by 3 bases, with 11 bases between them. The CDR3 consists of 14 residues. Germline assignment: CDR1 SGHTA and CDR2 FQGTGA. CDR3 sequence: CASSFTAQDTEAFF. The CDR3 DNA reads TGTGCCAGCAGCTTCACAGCTCAGGACACTGAAGCTTTCTTT.

V gene TRBV28 combines with J gene TRBJ1-1, with D hard to call. The CDR3 consists of 13 residues. The V end was cut by 8 bases, the J end by 3 bases, with 13 bases between. The germline V gene encodes CDR1 MDHEN and CDR2 SYDVKM. CDR3 sequence reads: CASHFGFDTEAFF. CDR3 DNA sequence: TGTGCCAGCCACTTCGGGTTTGACACTGAAGCTTTCTTT.

This chain uses TRBV6-5 with TRBJ2-3; 13 nucleotides line up with TRBD2. The CDR3 extends over 15 amino acids. The trim removed 6 bases at V and 4 bases at J, leaving 4 bases unmatched. Germline CDR1 reads MNHEY; CDR2 reads SVGAGI. The CDR3, as DNA: TGTGCCAGCAGCCCACTAGCGGGAGGGTCAGATACGCAGTATTTT. Protein: CASSPLAGGSDTQYF.

The chain joins TRBV15 to TRBJ1-6, with D unclear. Germline lookup yields CDR1 LNHNV and CDR2 YYDKDF (reference sequence). The germline V and J ends were trimmed by 2 bases and 8 bases, with 13 bases remaining between them. This CDR3 is built from 15 residues. The CDR3 nucleotides read TGTGCCACCAGCAGACAAGCATCTCCTGATTCACCCCTCCACTTT. Its protein is CATSRQASPDSPLHF.

V is TRBV24-1 and J is TRBJ1-2, with 7 bases identical to TRBD1. Germline CDR1 KGHDR, CDR2 SFDVKD. The V and J ends lost 1 base and 3 bases, in that order; junction bases with no gene match: 7. The CDR3 loop spans 16 amino acids. In DNA form, the CDR3 reads TGTGCCACCAGTGATTTCGGTCAGGGGGGTTACTATGGCTACACCTTC. Its translation: CATSDFGQGGYYGYTF.

The chain carries TRBV7-9 and TRBJ2-7; maybe TRBD2 (6 bases). The germline gives CDR1 SEHNR, CDR2 FQNEAQ (reference sequence). V dropped 5 bases and J dropped 4 bases, with 15 bases sitting between them. This CDR3 spans 14 amino acids. This chain's CDR3 is CASSIMGREYEQYF. For the CDR3, the DNA is TGTGCCAGCAGCATTATGGGTCGGGAGTACGAGCAGTACTTC.